These 20 T cell receptor beta chains were all obtained from the same sample, sequenced in a study of cytomegalovirus exposure and HLA in healthy donors (dated by TCRdb to the late 2010s). Library preparation was by the immunoSEQ multiplex PCR assay. What TCRdb holds here is the immuneACCESS table cut down to in-frame rearrangements. Part of the clones is not present; checked against another copy, under half of the missing clones reflect an unresolved V gene, and the others are unexplained. The sample table contains 150,000 or so clones; only one count was recorded for 75% to 90% of them. The ten most abundant clones make up 9% of the sample. The sample consisted of PBMCs. The receptors were sampled from a woman between 18 and 30 years old in good health and CMV-seropositive.

This clone was seen a handful of times. The chain recombines TRBV19 with TRBJ1-2; D remains ambiguous. Trimming pared 7 bases from V and 8 bases from J, leaving 23 bases between. This CDR3 has 15 residues. The V gene's germline CDR1 is LNHDA and CDR2 SQIVND (reference sequence). The CDR3 DNA follows: TGTGCCAGTACCGAAACCGGCCGTGCGGTCGAGGGCTACACCTTC. Amino acids: CASTETGRAVEGYTF. The full variable domain, rest sourced from reference TRBV19 and TRBJ1-2, is DGGITQSPKYLFRKEGQNVTLSCEQNLNHDAMYWYRQDPGQGLRLIYYSQIVNDFQKGDIAEGYSVSREKKESFPLTVTSAQKNPTAFYLCASTETGRAVEGYTFGSGTRLTVV.

The V gene is TRBV28, the J gene TRBJ1-2, with D unclear. Trimming shortened V by 6 bases and J by 4 bases, and 6 bases separated the two germline ends. The length of the CDR3 is 11 residues. CDR1 and CDR2 (germline): MDHEN, SYDVKM. This chain's CDR3 is CASSRSYGYTF. The CDR3 coding sequence is TGTGCCAGCAGCCGGTCCTATGGCTACACCTTC.

This chain connects TRBV4-1 to TRBJ2-7; TRBD1 aligns across 10 bases. Germline-derived CDR1 and CDR2 are MGHRA and YSYEKL. With 3 bases clipped from V and 3 bases from J, the junction kept 5 bases outside the gene matches. The CDR3 covers 15 residues. CDR3 loop: CASSQTGTGDYEQYF. Written as DNA, the CDR3 is TGCGCCAGCAGCCAGACCGGGACAGGGGACTACGAGCAGTACTTC.

The chain links TRBV4-2 to TRBJ2-7, with D perhaps TRBD2 (7 bases). V lost 0 bases and J 3 bases, leaving 12 bases between the germline ends. Germline V CDR1 and CDR2: LGHNA, YNFKEQ. This CDR3 is 15 amino acids long. CDR3 in amino acids: CASSQEIGGVYEQYF. CDR3 DNA: TGTGCCAGCAGCCAAGAAATAGGGGGGGTCTACGAGCAGTACTTC.

This clone was recorded once. J is TRBJ1-3 and V is TRBV5-1; D perhaps matches TRBD1 (6 bases). This CDR3 is built from 14 residues. In germline, CDR1 is SGHRS, CDR2 YFSETQ. The V end was cut by 5 bases, the J end by 0 bases, with 9 bases between. The CDR3 DNA follows: TGCGCCAGCAGAACAGGGATCTCTGGAAACACCATATATTTT. This gives the protein CASRTGISGNTIYF.

The rearrangement joins TRBV7-2 to TRBJ2-3, with D perhaps matching TRBD2 (5 bases). Germline CDR1 and CDR2: SGHTA and FQGNSA. This CDR3 has 17 residues. Trimming removed 1 base from V and 5 bases from J, with 19 bases in between. This CDR3 is CASSLEGYLGRGDTQYF. CDR3 nucleotide sequence: TGTGCCAGCAGCTTAGAGGGCTACCTCGGCCGGGGAGATACGCAGTATTTT. Full variable domain (outside the CDR3, taken from reference TRBV7-2 and TRBJ2-3): GAGVSQSPSNKVTEKGKDVELRCDPISGHTALYWYRQSLGQGLEFLIYFQGNSAPDKSGLPSDRFSAERTGGSVSTLTIQRTQQEDSAVYLCASSLEGYLGRGDTQYFGPGTRLTVL.

The rearrangement uses TRBV5-6 and TRBJ2-3, with D possibly matching TRBD1 (5 bases). This CDR3 comprises 17 residues. V was pared by 2 bases and J by 1 base, with 17 bases between. Germline V gene sequence: CDR1 SGHDT, CDR2 YYEEEE. The CDR3 DNA reads TGTGCCAGCAGCTTCGGCAGGGTCGGTTCCGGCACAGATACGCAGTATTTT. Translated, it gives CASSFGRVGSGTDTQYF.

Only one count was recorded for this clone. The V gene is TRBV28, the J gene TRBJ2-1; D perhaps matches TRBD1 (6 bases). This CDR3 has 14 amino acids. Trimming removed 5 bases at V and 3 bases at J, with 11 bases between. Per germline, CDR1 MDHEN and CDR2 SYDVKM. CDR3 coding DNA: TGTGCCAGCAGTACAGGGAATTTCTACAATGAGCAGTTCTTC. It translates to CASSTGNFYNEQFF.

The rearrangement uses TRBV7-8 and TRBJ1-6, with no clear D. Deletions cut 0 bases from V and 10 bases from J, with 10 bases between. Looked up from germline, CDR1 is SGHVS and CDR2 is FQNEAQ. The CDR3 sequence is 14 residues long. The CDR3 bases are TGTGCCAGCAGCTTAGCGGCAGGTGGGTCACCCCTCCACTTT. Residues: CASSLAAGGSPLHF.

The V call is TRBV19, the J call TRBJ1-1; TRBD1 aligns across 7 bases. V was pared by 4 bases and J by 1 base, with 9 bases of the junction left unmatched. CDR1 is LNHDA, CDR2 SQIVND, per germline (reference sequence). CDR3 length: 16 amino acids. The CDR3 sequence is CASSRGQLLQNTEAFF. The DNA for the CDR3 is TGTGCCAGTAGTAGGGGACAGCTCCTGCAGAACACTGAAGCTTTCTTT.

Here the CDR3 reads CASSQSGRGGQPQHF. The DNA of the CDR3 is TGCGCCAGCAGTCAATCGGGCAGGGGCGGTCAGCCCCAGCATTTT. The gene calls are TRBV23-1 and TRBJ1-5; weak D call: TRBD1 (6 bases). TRBV23-1 falls under the ORF class, with uncertain function. V lost 0 bases, J lost 6 bases, and 12 bases lay in between. This CDR3 has 15 amino acids.

The rearrangement joins TRBV2 to TRBJ2-2, with 7 positions matching TRBD2. CDR3 length equals 14 residues. CDR1 SNHLY and CDR2 FYNNEI come from the germline V gene. V was pared by 7 bases and J by 0 bases, with 2 bases of the junction left unmatched. The CDR3 loop reads CASMGGANTGELFF. The CDR3 nucleotides read TGTGCCAGCATGGGGGGGGCGAACACCGGGGAGCTGTTTTTT.

The J gene is TRBJ1-6, the V gene TRBV7-2; 9 bases fit TRBD1. Germline assignment: CDR1 SGHTA and CDR2 FQGNSA. This CDR3 region has 14 residues. Trimming took 1 base from V and 10 from J; bases not matched to a gene: 2. CDR3 protein: CASSLGTGVSPLHF. CDR3 nucleotide sequence: TGTGCCAGCAGCTTAGGGACAGGGGTGTCACCCCTCCACTTT.

The chain links TRBV6-6 to TRBJ1-2, with 7 bases lining up with TRBD1. The length of the CDR3 is 12 residues. After removal of 7 bases from V and 3 bases from J, the junction contained 2 bases not matched to a gene. CDR1 MNHNY and CDR2 SVGAGI come from the germline V gene (reference sequence). The CDR3 DNA reads as TGTGCCAGCACGGGGACAGACTATGGCTACACCTTC. Translation: CASTGTDYGYTF.

This chain joins TRBV19 and TRBJ1-5; 8 bases match TRBD1. Trimming cost V 3 bases and J 7 bases; bases outside gene matches: 8. The CDR3 runs to 15 residues. Germline values: CDR1 LNHDA, CDR2 SQIVND (reference sequence). CDR3 DNA sequence: TGTGCCAGTAGTATGGGGACCAGGGGGCTACAGCCCCAGCATTTT. Translating gives CASSMGTRGLQPQHF.

The chain carries TRBV7-2 and TRBJ2-1; 8 nucleotides agree with TRBD1. V dropped 5 bases and J dropped 4; count of bases not matched to a gene: 7. Germline CDR1 and CDR2: SGHTA and FQGNSA. The CDR3 consists of 15 residues. CDR3 sequence reads: CASSPTRDRYNEQFF. For the CDR3, the DNA is TGTGCCAGCAGCCCCACCCGGGACAGGTACAATGAGCAGTTCTTC.

This clone was observed a single time. The chain has TRBV7-9 and TRBJ1-2, with D possibly being TRBD1 (6 bases). The V end was cut by 4 bases, the J end by 2 bases, with 14 bases between. In germline, CDR1 is SEHNR, CDR2 FQNEAQ (reference sequence). This CDR3 spans 15 amino acids. CDR3 residues: CASSSPRTANYGYTF. The DNA for the CDR3 is TGTGCCAGCAGCTCTCCCCGGACAGCCAACTATGGCTACACCTTC.

The V and J genes are TRBV15 and TRBJ1-2; D unclear. This CDR3 comprises 13 residues. CDR1 is LNHNV and CDR2 is YYDKDF in the germline V gene (reference sequence). V gave up 1 base and J gave up 0 bases, with 3 bases separating them. The CDR3 region has the DNA TGTGCCACCAGCAGAGGAGCTAACTATGGCTACACCTTC. It encodes CATSRGANYGYTF.

The rearrangement joins TRBV6-6 to TRBJ1-2; the match to TRBD1 covers 7 bases. Germline V gives CDR1 MNHNY, CDR2 SVGAGI (reference sequence). V shed 2 bases, J shed 6 bases, and the junction held 3 bases outside the gene matches. This CDR3 comprises 13 residues. CDR3 sequence: CASSYTGANGYTF. The CDR3 DNA reads as TGTGCCAGCAGTTACACAGGGGCCAATGGCTACACCTTC.

The chain employs TRBV7-2 and TRBJ1-1; the D gene is possibly TRBD1 (5 bases). Germline V gives CDR1 SGHTA, CDR2 FQGNSA. The CDR3 covers 16 residues. The V and J ends lost 0 bases and 1 base respectively, with 12 bases between them. The CDR3 loop is CASSLAQGLPNTEAFF. CDR3 in DNA: TGTGCCAGCAGCTTAGCGCAGGGACTCCCGAACACTGAAGCTTTCTTT.